Listed below are T cell receptor beta chains from one sample, sequenced in a study of T cells in tumors after PD-1 blockade. Only in-frame clones appear in the TCRdb table, and some are missing; sequencing was by immunoSEQ multiplex PCR. The repertoire holds around 60,000 clones, with roughly 77% as singletons. Sequencing used PBMCs, obtained before anti-PD-1 treatment. All receptors come from a human donor with basal cell carcinoma. Both conserved end residues are part of each CDR3. D genes are given only for firm matches. Rows give clone size only sometimes, using once, few, many, or a class for an expanded clone.

clone_size	d_call	j_call	v_call	cdr3_aa	cdr3_nt
-	-	TRBJ1-2	TRBV5-4	CASSLEFPGENYGYTF	TGTGCCAGCAGCTTGGAATTTCCAGGGGAAAACTATGGCTACACCTTC
few	-	TRBJ2-3	TRBV11-3	CASTRRPTDTQYF	TGTGCCAGCACTCGACGGCCCACAGATACGCAGTATTTT
once	-	TRBJ2-6	TRBV5-1	CASSVGGNSGANVLTF	TGCGCCAGCAGCGTTGGGGGGAACTCTGGGGCCAACGTCCTGACTTTC
-	-	TRBJ1-3	TRBV23-1	CASKKGSGNTIYF	TGCGCCAGCAAGAAGGGGTCTGGAAACACCATATATTTT
few	TRBD1	TRBJ2-3	TRBV5-4	CASSLKGQGATDTQYF	TGTGCCAGCAGCTTGAAGGGACAGGGGGCAACAGATACGCAGTATTTT
-	TRBD1	TRBJ2-5	TRBV6-5	CASSQGAETQYF	TGTGCCAGCAGCCAGGGGGCCGAGACCCAGTACTTC
-	-	TRBJ2-5	TRBV6-5	CASRRTGPISETQYF	TGTGCCAGCAGACGAACGGGTCCCATCTCGGAGACCCAGTACTTC
-	TRBD2	TRBJ2-3	TRBV7-6	CASSLQSGRADTQYF	TGTGCCAGCAGCTTACAGTCAGGGAGGGCAGATACGCAGTATTTT
-	-	TRBJ1-2	TRBV14	CASSQTVSYGYTF	TGTGCCAGCAGCCAGACAGTTTCCTATGGCTACACCTTC
-	-	TRBJ2-7	TRBV2	CASSEVYEQYF	TGTGCCAGCAGTGAAGTGTACGAGCAGTACTTC
-	-	TRBJ2-2	TRBV1	CTSSQEDDYPFTGELFF	TGCACCAGCAGCCAAGAGGACGACTACCCATTCACCGGGGAGCTGTTTTTT
once	-	TRBJ1-1	TRBV19	CASSVRGREGSEAFF	TGTGCCAGTAGTGTCCGGGGCCGGGAGGGCTCTGAAGCTTTCTTT
-	TRBD2	TRBJ2-1	TRBV5-4	CASSLGTSPSYNEQFF	TGTGCCAGCAGCTTGGGGACTAGCCCCTCCTACAATGAGCAGTTCTTC
few	TRBD2	TRBJ2-3	TRBV14	CASSPVERGGTDTQYF	TGTGCCAGCAGCCCTGTGGAGCGGGGGGGAACAGATACGCAGTATTTT
-	-	TRBJ2-4	TRBV29-1	CSVVHGNIQYF	TGCAGCGTCGTTCATGGAAACATTCAGTACTTC
-	-	TRBJ1-1	TRBV5-4	CASSFPSYRETEAFF	TGTGCCAGCAGCTTTCCCTCATACAGGGAGACTGAAGCTTTCTTT
-	TRBD1	TRBJ1-4	TRBV7-9	CASSQWTGGRTNEKLFF	TGTGCCAGCAGCCAATGGACAGGGGGCCGCACTAATGAAAAACTGTTTTTT
-	-	TRBJ1-2	TRBV6-6	CASTYPGANYGYTF	TGTGCCAGCACTTACCCGGGGGCTAACTATGGCTACACCTTC
-	-	TRBJ2-3	TRBV4-1	CASSQDGAGPDTQYF	TGCGCCAGCAGCCAAGATGGGGCCGGCCCAGATACGCAGTATTTT
-	-	TRBJ2-4	TRBV15	CATSRGGLSPQNIQYF	TGTGCCACCAGCAGAGGGGGTTTGAGTCCACAAAACATTCAGTACTTC
-	-	TRBJ1-4	TRBV14	CASSQDNNGGSRATNEKLFF	TGTGCCAGCAGCCAAGATAACAATGGGGGGTCCCGAGCAACTAATGAAAAACTGTTTTTT
-	TRBD1	TRBJ1-5	TRBV19	CASRAGTGVNNQPQHF	TGTGCCAGTAGGGCCGGGACAGGGGTAAACAATCAGCCCCAGCATTTT
-	-	TRBJ1-2	TRBV30	CAWSVLGGYGYTF	TGTGCCTGGAGTGTACTGGGGGGCTATGGCTACACCTTC
-	TRBD1	TRBJ1-1	TRBV15	CATRRGTDSGAFF	TGTGCCACCAGACGGGGGACAGACAGTGGAGCTTTCTTT
once	-	TRBJ1-1	TRBV19	CASSPLPTFEAFF	TGTGCCAGTAGTCCCCTCCCGACCTTTGAAGCTTTCTTT
-	TRBD1	TRBJ2-3	TRBV18	CASSTTGQGDTQYF	TGTGCCAGCTCCACGACAGGGCAAGGAGATACGCAGTATTTT
medium-sized	-	TRBJ1-1	TRBV5-1	CASSLEGGAAGTEAFF	TGCGCCAGCAGCTTGGAGGGAGGGGCTGCGGGCACTGAAGCTTTCTTT
-	TRBD2	TRBJ2-3	TRBV4-1	CASSQGLAGSSTDTQYF	TGCGCCAGCAGCCAAGGACTAGCGGGGAGCAGCACAGATACGCAGTATTTT
-	-	TRBJ2-2	TRBV7-6	CASSQEFGELFF	TGTGCCAGCAGCCAAGAGTTCGGGGAGCTGTTTTTT
-	-	TRBJ2-1	TRBV2	CASRALPSSYNEQFF	TGTGCCAGCAGAGCACTCCCGAGCTCCTACAATGAGCAGTTCTTC
-	-	TRBJ1-4	TRBV28	CASASNNEKLFF	TGTGCCAGCGCCTCTAACAATGAAAAACTGTTTTTT
-	-	TRBJ1-1	TRBV28	CASSSAGTWQGNLAFF	TGTGCCAGCAGCTCCGCCGGGACTTGGCAGGGGAATTTAGCTTTCTTT
-	-	TRBJ1-2	TRBV7-8	CASSPGPGGSYTF	TGTGCCAGCAGCCCCGGACCGGGTGGAAGCTACACCTTC
-	TRBD1	TRBJ2-6	TRBV19	CASSTGQGAFGANVLTF	TGTGCCAGTAGTACCGGACAGGGGGCTTTTGGGGCCAACGTCCTGACTTTC
-	TRBD2	TRBJ2-3	TRBV25-1	CASSGRLAGGYTDTQYF	TGTGCCAGCTCGGGACGACTAGCGGGGGGATACACAGATACGCAGTATTTT
once	TRBD2	TRBJ2-1	TRBV30	CAWRRGLAGGRAQFF	TGTGCCTGGCGCCGAGGCCTAGCGGGGGGGCGGGCCCAGTTCTTC
-	TRBD2	TRBJ2-1	TRBV7-2	CASSLGRGSVEQFF	TGTGCCAGCAGCTTAGGGCGGGGGTCGGTCGAGCAGTTCTTC
-	TRBD2	TRBJ2-1	TRBV24-1	CATEDSRTSGGPKNEQFF	TGTGCCACCGAAGACTCCCGAACTAGCGGGGGACCGAAGAATGAGCAGTTCTTC
-	-	TRBJ2-1	TRBV27	CASSQGGRYNEQFF	TGTGCCAGCAGCCAAGGGGGGCGGTACAATGAGCAGTTCTTC
-	-	TRBJ1-5	TRBV6-1	CASSEVGGHNQPQHF	TGTGCCAGCAGTGAAGTGGGAGGACACAATCAGCCCCAGCATTTT
-	-	TRBJ2-1	TRBV5-1	CASSLVGGRNEQFF	TGCGCCAGCAGCTTGGTCGGGGGGCGAAATGAGCAGTTCTTC
-	-	TRBJ1-2	TRBV27	CASSPQRTDGYTF	TGTGCCAGCAGCCCACAAAGAACAGATGGCTACACCTTC
-	TRBD2	TRBJ2-3	TRBV6-5	CASSYYGTSRDTQYF	TGTGCCAGCAGTTACTATGGGACTAGCAGGGATACGCAGTATTTT
-	-	TRBJ1-5	TRBV27	CASSLNRERYQPQHF	TGTGCCAGCAGTTTGAACAGGGAGAGGTATCAGCCCCAGCATTTT
-	-	TRBJ2-1	TRBV5-1	CASSEGNRISYNEQFF	TGCGCCAGCAGCGAGGGAAATAGAATCTCCTACAATGAGCAGTTCTTC
-	-	TRBJ2-5	TRBV6-5	CASSKNAKQETQYF	TGTGCCAGCAGCAAAAACGCCAAGCAAGAGACCCAGTACTTC
few	-	TRBJ1-6	TRBV5-1	CASSTPGYNSPLHF	TGCGCCAGCAGCACTCCGGGTTATAATTCACCCCTCCACTTT
-	-	TRBJ1-6	TRBV6-5	CASKGLYMGSPLHF	TGTGCCAGCAAGGGGCTCTATATGGGCTCACCCCTCCACTTT
-	TRBD2	TRBJ2-1	TRBV5-1	CASSLNVAGIEQFF	TGCGCCAGCAGCTTGAACGTAGCGGGGATTGAGCAGTTCTTC
-	-	TRBJ2-3	TRBV14	CASSRGRGYTDTQYF	TGTGCCAGCAGCCGAGGCAGGGGATACACAGATACGCAGTATTTT
-	-	TRBJ1-6	TRBV10-2	CASSFGENSPLHF	TGCGCCAGCTCCTTCGGGGAGAATTCGCCCCTCCACTTT
few	-	TRBJ1-2	TRBV5-1	CASSPRDGDYGYTF	TGCGCCAGCAGCCCACGGGACGGCGACTATGGCTACACCTTC
-	TRBD2	TRBJ2-3	TRBV5-1	CASSSGLAGSADTQYF	TGCGCCAGCAGCAGCGGACTAGCGGGGTCGGCAGATACGCAGTATTTT